One sample yielded the 30 T cell receptor beta chains listed below, sequenced in a study of blood T cell repertoires in COVID-19. TCRdb's table, derived via immunoSEQ multiplex PCR, lists solely in-frame clones and lacks some. This table holds around 64,000 clones, around 90% found once. The sequencing input was peripheral blood. The source is a human donor in a cohort sampled during active COVID-19.

This clone has only one observation. Sequence at one end of the junction differs from germline and may be a read error. The genes are TRBV19 and TRBJ2-2; D remains ambiguous. The germline V gene has CDR1 LNHDA and CDR2 SQIVND (reference sequence). This CDR3 has 14 amino acids. The CDR3 spells CASRIAGNTGELFF. The CDR3 DNA sequence: TGTGCCAGTAGAATAGCAGGGAACACCGGGGAGCTGTTTTTT.

This clone came up once. The chain employs TRBV19 and TRBJ2-2; the D gene is possibly TRBD1 (5 bases). This CDR3 spans 16 amino acids. Germline V gives CDR1 LNHDA, CDR2 SQIVND (reference sequence). V lost 8 bases to trimming and J lost 6 bases, with 22 bases between them. The CDR3 region is CASLPLRAGWPGELFF. The DNA of the CDR3 is TGTGCCAGTTTGCCCCTAAGAGCAGGGTGGCCCGGGGAGCTGTTTTTT.

CDR3 region: CASSLLTTDTQYF. Here the CDR3 DNA reads TGTGCCAGCAGCTTGCTAACCACAGATACGCAGTATTTT. The V call is TRBV5-5, the J call TRBJ2-3; no reliable D call. V was pared by 1 base and J by 2 bases, with 5 bases between. Germline-derived CDR1 and CDR2 are SGHKS and YYEKEE (reference sequence). The CDR3 has 13 residues. The full variable domain, rest sourced from reference TRBV5-5 and TRBJ2-3, is DAGVTQSPTHLIKTRGQQVTLRCSPISGHKSVSWYQQVLGQGPQFIFQYYEKEERGRGNFPDRFSARQFPNYSSELNVNALLLGDSALYLCASSLLTTDTQYFGPGTRLTVL.

The chain's CDR3 is CVRSGDRVCEQYF. The DNA for the CDR3 is TGTGTCAGAAGCGGGGACAGGGTCTGCGAGCAGTACTTC. The rearrangement joins TRBV7-5 to TRBJ2-7; TRBD1 reflects the table's D call only, with no check against the DNA. TRBV7-5 is a pseudogene locus. The CDR3 is 13 residues long.

The chain recombines TRBV28 with TRBJ1-5; D is possibly TRBD1 (6 bases). V was clipped by 7 bases and J by 6 bases, with 13 bases between them. The CDR3 is 13 residues long. CDR1 and CDR2 from the germline V gene are MDHEN and SYDVKM. CDR3 nucleotide sequence: TGTGCCAGCACCGTGACAGGCGGTCAGCCCCAGCATTTT. Amino acids: CASTVTGGQPQHF.

The CDR3 here is CASSLTGTPYGYTF. The CDR3 DNA sequence: TGTGCCAGCAGTTTGACCGGGACACCCTATGGCTACACCTTC. The chain has TRBV27 and TRBJ1-2; possible D gene TRBD1, 6 bases. This CDR3 is 14 amino acids long. V dropped 3 bases and J dropped 4 bases, with 12 bases sitting between them. The germline gives CDR1 MNHEY, CDR2 SMNVEV (reference sequence).

The J gene is TRBJ2-2, the V gene TRBV9; tentative D call: TRBD2 (6 bases). Per germline, CDR1 SGDLS and CDR2 YYNGEE. V was pared by 4 bases and J by 1 base, with 11 bases between. This CDR3 spans 15 amino acids. In nucleotides, the CDR3 is TGTGCCAGCAGCTCAGTGGGAGGGAACACCGGGGAGCTGTTTTTT. It translates to CASSSVGGNTGELFF.

This sequence joins TRBV6-2 or TRBV6-3 and TRBJ2-2, with D possibly TRBD2 on 5 matching bases. Germline CDR1 reads MNHEY; CDR2 reads SVGEGT. V lost 2 bases and J lost 2, with 12 bases in between. The length of the CDR3 is 16 residues. The CDR3 sequence: CASSYGGRYNTGELFF. DNA for the CDR3: TGTGCCAGCAGTTACGGTGGGAGATACAACACCGGGGAGCTGTTTTTT.

The chain combines TRBV6-2 or TRBV6-3 with TRBJ1-4, with D unclear. Trimming left V 1 base short and J 0 bases short, with 6 bases between. CDR3 length: 15 amino acids. The germline V gene encodes CDR1 MNHEY and CDR2 SVGEGT. CDR3 coding DNA: TGTGCCAGCAGTTACTGGCCAGCAACTAATGAAAAACTGTTTTTT. Translating it yields CASSYWPATNEKLFF.

The rearrangement links TRBV28 to TRBJ2-2; the match to TRBD2 covers 13 bases. Trimming cost V 6 bases and J 7 bases; bases outside gene matches: 8. This CDR3 region has 16 residues. Germline V gene sequence: CDR1 MDHEN, CDR2 SYDVKM. The CDR3 bases are TGTGCCAGCAGCTCAACTAGCGGGAGGGAAATCGGGGAGCTGTTTTTT. Its translation is CASSSTSGREIGELFF.

V and J are TRBV4-3 and TRBJ2-1; 11 nucleotides line up with TRBD2. This CDR3 has 19 residues. V shed 3 bases and J 7 bases; nucleotides not matched to a gene: 17. The germline V gene has CDR1 LGHNA and CDR2 YSLEER. CDR3 protein: CASSQQMLSGTSGVNEQFF. For the CDR3, the DNA is TGCGCCAGCAGCCAGCAAATGTTGTCCGGGACTAGCGGTGTTAATGAGCAGTTCTTC.

This clone appeared a single time. J is TRBJ2-7 and V is TRBV2, with TRBD1 matching over 7 bases. Germline values: CDR1 SNHLY, CDR2 FYNNEI. The junction had 11 bases not matched to a gene; V was cut back by 2 bases and J by 4 bases. This CDR3 contains 16 residues. CDR3 residues: CASSESDRSNGYEQYF. The CDR3 coding sequence is TGTGCCAGCAGTGAATCGGACAGGTCTAACGGATACGAGCAGTACTTC.

Of note for this clone: This sample includes further DNA sequences coding for the same CDR3. V usage is TRBV7-2 and J usage is TRBJ2-3, with TRBD2 as a possible D gene (5 bases). CDR3 length: 14 amino acids. The germline CDR1 and CDR2 sequences are SGHTA and FQGNSA. V dropped 5 bases and J dropped 1 base, with 10 bases sitting between them. CDR3 nucleotides: TGTGCCAGCAGCCCCTCGCGGGGCACAGATACGCAGTATTTT. It encodes CASSPSRGTDTQYF.

This chain uses TRBV3-1 (or the pseudogene TRBV3-2) with TRBJ2-7; 9 bases match TRBD2. Germline values: CDR1 LGHDT, CDR2 YNNKEL (reference sequence). The trim removed 1 base at V and 4 bases at J, leaving 11 bases unmatched. CDR3 size: 17 residues. The CDR3 bases are TGTGCCAGCAGCCAAGGGGTCGTGGCGGGAGGGTTTTACGAGCAGTACTTC. Its translation is CASSQGVVAGGFYEQYF.

V and J are TRBV10-1 and TRBJ2-3; 10 bases align to TRBD2. The CDR3 extends over 19 amino acids. V was clipped by 2 bases and J by 8 bases; unmatched bases: 19. Germline values: CDR1 WNHNN, CDR2 SYGVQD (reference sequence). CDR3 in amino acids: CASSEKAVEASGRRGTQYF. CDR3 DNA sequence: TGCGCCAGCAGTGAGAAAGCTGTTGAGGCTAGCGGGAGACGCGGTACGCAGTATTTT.

The V gene is TRBV11-2, the J gene TRBJ2-7; D remains unclear. This CDR3 spans 13 amino acids. V was trimmed by 1 base and J by 5 bases, leaving 9 bases between them. Germline CDR1 is SGHAT and CDR2 is FQNNGV. The CDR3 loop is CASSLVVGDEQYF. The CDR3 coding sequence is TGTGCCAGCAGCTTAGTTGTGGGCGACGAGCAGTACTTC.

This chain links TRBV10-1 with TRBJ2-3; 7 nucleotides align to TRBD1. CDR1 is WNHNN and CDR2 is SYGVQD in the germline V gene (reference sequence). The CDR3 runs to 16 residues. V lost 6 bases to trimming and J lost 5 bases; unmatched junction nucleotides: 14. DNA for the CDR3: TGCGCCAGCAGCCGAACTACAGGGGCTCGGGAAGATACGCAGTATTTT. Its translation is CASSRTTGAREDTQYF.

CDR3 loop: CASSRGQGDSNQPQHF. DNA of the CDR3: TGTGCCAGCAGCCGGGGACAGGGAGATTCGAATCAGCCCCAGCATTTT. This chain links TRBV13 with TRBJ1-5; 9 bases align to TRBD1. Germline lookup yields CDR1 PRHDT and CDR2 FYEKMQ (reference sequence). With 5 bases clipped from V and 4 bases from J, the junction kept 9 bases outside the gene matches. This CDR3 spans 16 amino acids.

This CDR3 reads CASSTGQGPLANYGYTF. CDR3 nucleotide sequence: TGTGCCAGCAGCACCGGACAGGGGCCCTTAGCTAACTATGGCTACACCTTC. The V gene is TRBV5-8, the J gene TRBJ1-2, with 9 nucleotides matching TRBD1. The CDR3 extends over 17 amino acids. The trim removed 4 bases at V and 0 bases at J, leaving 10 bases unmatched. Per the germline V gene, CDR1 is SGHTS and CDR2 is YDEGEE.

The J gene is TRBJ2-7, the V gene TRBV4-2, with 9 bases aligning to TRBD1. V was pared by 4 bases and J by 3 bases, with 4 bases of the junction left unmatched. This CDR3 is built from 14 residues. The germline gives CDR1 LGHNA, CDR2 YNFKEQ. The CDR3: CASSLDRGNYEQYF. The CDR3 DNA sequence: TGTGCCAGCAGCCTGGACAGGGGAAACTACGAGCAGTACTTC.

The rearrangement joins TRBV28 to TRBJ2-2; 8 nucleotides line up with TRBD1. The CDR3 contains 14 residues. V gave up 10 bases and J gave up 5 bases; unmatched junction bases: 9. The germline CDR1 and CDR2 sequences are MDHEN and SYDVKM. In DNA form, the CDR3 reads TGTGCCACCGGACAGGGATTGGTAACCGGGGAGCTGTTTTTT. Encoded protein: CATGQGLVTGELFF.

The chain is built from TRBV3-1 (or the pseudogene TRBV3-2) and TRBJ2-7, with TRBD2 matching over 15 bases. The CDR3 extends over 17 amino acids. V was pared by 1 base and J by 2 bases, with 3 bases of the junction left unmatched. The germline V gene has CDR1 LGHDT and CDR2 YNNKEL (reference sequence). CDR3 region: CASSQGGLAGGPYEQYF. CDR3 DNA sequence: TGTGCCAGCAGCCAAGGGGGACTAGCGGGAGGACCCTACGAGCAGTACTTC.

This clone came up once. The V call is TRBV2, the J call TRBJ2-1; possible D gene TRBD2, 6 bases. CDR1 SNHLY and CDR2 FYNNEI come from the germline V gene. This CDR3 is built from 15 residues. V was cut by 5 bases and J by 6 bases, with 17 bases left in between. For the CDR3, the DNA is TGTGCCAGCAGTCTACGGACGGCCGGGAGCAATGAGCAGTTCTTC. As protein: CASSLRTAGSNEQFF. Full variable domain (remainder filled in from reference TRBV2 and TRBJ2-1): EPEVTQTPSHQVTQMGQEVILRCVPISNHLYFYWYRQILGQKVEFLVSFYNNEISEKSEIFDDQFSVERPDGSNFTLKIRSTKLEDSAMYFCASSLRTAGSNEQFFGPGTRLTVL.

V usage is TRBV7-2 and J usage is TRBJ2-5, with TRBD2 as a possible D gene (5 bases). Per germline, CDR1 SGHTA and CDR2 FQGNSA. Trimming removed 4 bases from V and 7 bases from J, with 16 bases in between. The CDR3 runs 14 residues. The CDR3 sequence: CASSSERLGLTQYF. In DNA, the CDR3 is TGTGCCAGCAGCTCAGAGCGGCTTGGGTTGACCCAGTACTTC.

The CDR3 loop reads CASSQASGHNEQFF. The DNA for the CDR3 is TGCGCCAGCAGCCAAGCTAGCGGCCACAATGAGCAGTTCTTC. V and J are TRBV4-3 and TRBJ2-1; TRBD2 aligns across 7 bases. V dropped 1 base and J dropped 5; count of bases not matched to a gene: 2. Germline lookup yields CDR1 LGHNA and CDR2 YSLEER. The CDR3 consists of 14 residues.

The chain has TRBV10-3 and TRBJ1-5; the D gene is possibly TRBD1 (5 bases). CDR3 size: 13 residues. V lost 9 bases and J lost 4, with 13 bases in between. Germline lookup yields CDR1 ENHRY and CDR2 SYGVKD. Written as DNA, the CDR3 is TGTGCCATAGGGCAGGGAGGGAATCAGCCCCAGCATTTT. Protein: CAIGQGGNQPQHF.

The rearrangement links TRBV29-1 to TRBJ2-1, with a tentative D call TRBD1 (5 bases). Per the germline V gene, CDR1 is SQVTM and CDR2 is ANQGSEA. This CDR3 has 12 amino acids. Trimming pared 4 bases from V and 7 bases from J, leaving 11 bases between. DNA of the CDR3: TGCAGCGTTGGGCAGGGTCGGAATGAGCAGTTCTTC. This translates into CSVGQGRNEQFF.

V is TRBV18 and J is TRBJ2-7; 8 nucleotides line up with TRBD1. The CDR3 has 19 residues. The junction had 22 bases not matched to a gene; V was cut back by 5 bases and J by 4 bases. Germline-derived CDR1 and CDR2 are KGHSH and LQKENI. This CDR3 is CASSGDVGQVSPWVYEQYF. DNA for the CDR3: TGTGCCAGCTCAGGAGACGTGGGACAGGTGTCCCCTTGGGTTTACGAGCAGTACTTC.

This clone was picked up one time. The chain recombines TRBV11-1 with TRBJ2-7; 8 positions agree with TRBD2. Trimming took 3 bases from V and 5 from J; bases not matched to a gene: 12. The CDR3 loop spans 16 amino acids. Germline values: CDR1 SGHAT, CDR2 FQDESV (reference sequence). The CDR3 sequence is CASSLRPGLGRDEQYF. The CDR3 nucleotides are TGTGCCAGCAGCTTGCGCCCGGGACTAGGAAGGGACGAGCAGTACTTC. The full variable domain, in which reference TRBV11-1 and TRBJ2-7 provide the parts outside the CDR3, is EAEVAQSPRYKITEKSQAVAFWCDPISGHATLYWYRQILGQGPELLVQFQDESVVDDSQLPKDRFSAERLKGVDSTLKIQPAELGDSAMYLCASSLRPGLGRDEQYFGPGTRLTVT.

V usage is TRBV20-1 and J usage is TRBJ2-5; 10 bases match TRBD1. This CDR3 spans 14 amino acids. Germline V gene sequence: CDR1 DFQATT, CDR2 SNEGSKA (reference sequence). The J segment lost 4 bases and the V segment lost 4 bases, leaving 6 bases of the junction unmatched. CDR3: CSATDRGLRETQYF. The CDR3 DNA follows: TGCAGTGCTACTGACAGGGGGCTAAGAGAGACCCAGTACTTC.